This record looks at one T cell receptor (beta chain) sequence and its context. Its antigen is unknown. The data derive from a study of cytomegalovirus exposure and HLA in healthy donors. Study results and limitations: Whilst most TCR sequences proved rare, a subset of public TCRs occurred across many donors. For TCR beta chains, V- and J-gene trimming was later linked to a missense DCLRE1C variant. In an earlier analysis, most TCR beta V segments were productive about 87% or about 30% of the time.

Primers for the PCR totalled 60 Vbeta and 13 Jbeta. In the original processing: Later reanalysis found about 80 million unique TCR beta chains, around 9.9 million of them shared. Produced via immunoSEQ multiplex PCR; TCRdb's table is partial and in-frame only. Clone size and the V and J calls come from that table; the DNA yielded D and trimming. The sample has over 90,000 clones; around two thirds are singletons. Germline V lookup: CDR1 WNHNN, CDR2 SYGVQD (reference sequence). This CDR3 has 13 amino acids. Trimming left V 3 bases short and J 2 bases short, with 8 bases between. The genes are TRBV10-1 and TRBJ2-7; D remains unclear. Sequenced: PBMCs. This TCR was recovered from a woman between 45 and 65 years old in good health and CMV-seronegative. CDR3 nucleotide sequence: TGCGCCAGCAGTGACACAACTACCTACGAGCAGTACTTC. This translates into CASSDTTTYEQYF.